The clone carrying this T cell receptor beta chain was seen more than once but under ten times. What it recognizes is unknown. Method: immunoSEQ multiplex PCR; TCRdb's copy keeps in-frame clones and lacks some. Counted here are about 50,000 clones, more than 75% occurring once; the ten biggest clones make up around 0.3%. The data derive from a study of siplizumab effects on memory and regulatory T cells. Findings and caveats of the study: Researchers did not confirm the suppressive function of proliferating Tregs from siplizumab cultures.

Trimming took 9 bases from V and 0 from J; bases not matched to a gene: 6. Germline V gene sequence: CDR1 LNHDA, CDR2 SQIVND (reference sequence). There are 14 residues in the CDR3. The chain carries TRBV19 and TRBJ1-2, with 8 bases matching TRBD1. Sequencing used naive CD8+ T cells sorted from blood. This receptor was identified in a human donor in good health. CDR3 amino acids: CASRDRMTNYGYTF. As DNA, the CDR3 is TGTGCCAGCCGGGACAGGATGACTAACTATGGCTACACCTTC.